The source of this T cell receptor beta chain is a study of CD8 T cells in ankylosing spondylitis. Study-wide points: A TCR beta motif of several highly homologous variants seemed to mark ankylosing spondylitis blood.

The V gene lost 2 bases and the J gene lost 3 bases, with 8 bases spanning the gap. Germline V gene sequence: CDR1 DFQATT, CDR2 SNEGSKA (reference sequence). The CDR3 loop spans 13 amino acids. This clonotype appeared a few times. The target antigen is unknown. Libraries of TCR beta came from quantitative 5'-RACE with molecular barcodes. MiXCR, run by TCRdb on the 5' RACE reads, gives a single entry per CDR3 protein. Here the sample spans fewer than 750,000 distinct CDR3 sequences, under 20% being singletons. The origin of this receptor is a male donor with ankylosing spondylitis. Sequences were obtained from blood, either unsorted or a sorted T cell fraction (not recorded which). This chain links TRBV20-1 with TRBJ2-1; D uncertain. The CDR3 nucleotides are TGCAGTGCTAGATACCCAAACTACAATGAGCAGTTCTTC. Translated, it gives CSARYPNYNEQFF.